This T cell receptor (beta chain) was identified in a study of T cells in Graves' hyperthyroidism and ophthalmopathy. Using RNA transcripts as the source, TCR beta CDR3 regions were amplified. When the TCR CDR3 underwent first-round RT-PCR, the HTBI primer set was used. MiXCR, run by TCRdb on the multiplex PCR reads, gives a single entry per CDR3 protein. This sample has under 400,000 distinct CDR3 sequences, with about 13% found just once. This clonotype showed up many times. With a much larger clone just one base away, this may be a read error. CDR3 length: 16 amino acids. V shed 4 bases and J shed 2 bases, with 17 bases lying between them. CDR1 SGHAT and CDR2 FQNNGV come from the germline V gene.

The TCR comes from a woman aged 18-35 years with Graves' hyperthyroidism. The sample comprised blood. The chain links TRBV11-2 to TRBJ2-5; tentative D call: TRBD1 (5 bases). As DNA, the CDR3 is TGTGCCAGCAGCTCCGCCGGACACGAAGGACAAGAGACCCAGTACTTC. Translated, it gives CASSSAGHEGQETQYF.